This TCR beta chain came from a study of T-cell memory formation after mild COVID-19. Study-level findings and limits: In second-wave clones peaking day 37, SARS-CoV-2 specificity remained unconfirmed. Most CD4+ clones that shrank were in CM and EM, while CD8+ ones turned up in EMRA. Researchers found some responding clones in pre-infection memory, a sign that cross-reactive memory joined.

UMIs and sample barcodes were carried by the TCR alpha and TCR beta cDNA libraries that 5'RACE produced using constant-segment primers. TCRdb re-called the 5' RACE reads through MiXCR, storing one row per CDR3 protein. The data show roughly 80,000 distinct CDR3 sequences, about 15% seen once. There are a few counts of this clonotype. The antigen remains undetermined. This CDR3 is built from 13 residues. V shed 10 bases, J shed 3 bases, and the junction held 6 bases outside the gene matches. Sequencing input: PBMCs or a T cell subset sorted from them (not recorded which). The genes are TRBV12-3 or TRBV12-4 and TRBJ2-1; TRBD2 aligns across 7 bases. The receptor was isolated from an adult woman who had mild COVID-19 (a few samples of this study predate the infection). Cell type and time point are not known. CDR3 region: CATGTGGYNEQFF. In DNA, the CDR3 is TGTGCCACCGGTACGGGAGGCTACAATGAGCAGTTCTTC.